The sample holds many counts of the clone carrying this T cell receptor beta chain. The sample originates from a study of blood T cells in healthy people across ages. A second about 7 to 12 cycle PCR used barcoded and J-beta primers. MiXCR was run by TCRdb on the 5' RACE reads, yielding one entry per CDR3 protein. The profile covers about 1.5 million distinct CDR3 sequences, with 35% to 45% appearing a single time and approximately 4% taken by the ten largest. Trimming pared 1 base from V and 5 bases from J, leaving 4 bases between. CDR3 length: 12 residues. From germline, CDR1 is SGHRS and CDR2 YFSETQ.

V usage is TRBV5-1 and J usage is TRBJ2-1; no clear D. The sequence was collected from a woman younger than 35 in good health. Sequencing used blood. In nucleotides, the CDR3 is TGCGCCAGCAGCTTGAATAACAATGAGCAGTTCTTC. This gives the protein CASSLNNNEQFF.